This passage covers 30 T cell receptor beta chains from one sample sequenced in a study of cytomegalovirus exposure and HLA in healthy donors. PCR used 60 Vbeta primers and 13 Jbeta primers. Assay: immunoSEQ multiplex PCR; the TCRdb copy retains only in-frame clones and omits some. The sample lists approximately 170,000 clones, around 68% occurring once. Sequences were obtained from PBMCs. These receptors all come from a man aged 45-65 years in good health and CMV-seronegative.

Only a few counts were recorded for this clone. Here the CDR3 reads CASSLEYGGRPDTQYF. CDR3 DNA sequence: TGTGCCAGCAGCTTAGAATACGGGGGGCGTCCAGATACGCAGTATTTT. The gene calls are TRBV7-9 and TRBJ2-3; D may be TRBD2 (7 bases). Per germline, CDR1 SEHNR and CDR2 FQNEAQ (reference sequence). Trimming left V 1 base short and J 4 bases short, with 15 bases between. The CDR3 totals 16 residues. Supplemented by reference TRBV7-9 and TRBJ2-3, the full variable domain reads DTGVSQNPRHKITKRGQNVTFRCDPISEHNRLYWYRQTLGQGPEFLTYFQNEAQLEKSRLLSDRFSAERPKGSFSTLEIQRTEQGDSAMYLCASSLEYGGRPDTQYFGPGTRLTVL.

The chain carries TRBV19 and TRBJ2-7, with 8 bases aligning to TRBD2. The V and J ends lost 5 bases and 0 bases, in that order; junction bases with no gene match: 6. This CDR3 has 15 residues. Germline loops: CDR1 LNHDA, CDR2 SQIVND (reference sequence). CDR3 region: CASSVTSGSSYEQYF. CDR3 DNA sequence: TGTGCCAGTAGTGTCACTAGCGGTTCCTCCTACGAGCAGTACTTC. The full variable domain, its missing parts supplied by reference TRBV19 and TRBJ2-7, is DGGITQSPKYLFRKEGQNVTLSCEQNLNHDAMYWYRQDPGQGLRLIYYSQIVNDFQKGDIAEGYSVSREKKESFPLTVTSAQKNPTAFYLCASSVTSGSSYEQYFGPGTRLTVT.

DNA of the CDR3: TGTGCCAGCACTGACGGGACAGGGATTATTCGTGGGGCCAACGTCCTGACTTTC. Encoded protein: CASTDGTGIIRGANVLTF. The rearrangement uses TRBV2 and TRBJ2-6; 9 bases are shared with TRBD1. The CDR3 is made up of 18 amino acids. The germline V gene encodes CDR1 SNHLY and CDR2 FYNNEI. V lost 7 bases to trimming and J lost 3 bases; unmatched junction nucleotides: 13.

V is TRBV6-5 and J is TRBJ2-1, with 8 positions matching TRBD2. The CDR3 is 14 amino acids. Germline CDR1 MNHEY, CDR2 SVGAGI. V trimming: 3 bases; J trimming: 8 bases; junction bases outside the gene matches: 6. The CDR3 DNA is TGTGCCAGCAGTTATGGGGCGGGAGGTGATGAGCAGTTCTTC. Its translation: CASSYGAGGDEQFF.

For this clone: Because the CDR3 is missing its conserved closing phenylalanine or tryptophan, this is likely a read error. The chain employs TRBV10-2 and TRBJ1-2; TRBD1 is a possible D gene (6 bases). The length of the CDR3 is 14 residues. The V end was cut by 5 bases, the J end by 1 base, with 11 bases between. Germline V lookup: CDR1 WSHSY, CDR2 SAAADI. As DNA, the CDR3 is TGCGCCAGCAGTAGATTGGACAGTAACTATGGCTACACCCTC. This gives the protein CASSRLDSNYGYTL.

The chain carries TRBV2 and TRBJ2-3, with D possibly matching TRBD1 (5 bases). The CDR3 length is 13 residues. CDR1 is SNHLY and CDR2 is FYNNEI in the germline V gene. V was trimmed by 5 bases and J by 8 bases, leaving 14 bases between them. CDR3 sequence: CASSQEGVVTQYF. The CDR3, as DNA: TGTGCCAGCAGTCAGGAAGGGGTGGTTACGCAGTATTTT.

This clone was seen once. The rearrangement uses TRBV5-1 and TRBJ1-1; no clear D gene. CDR3 length: 14 residues. V lost 7 bases to trimming and J lost 1 base, with 14 bases between them. CDR1 is SGHRS and CDR2 is YFSETQ in the germline V gene. The CDR3, as DNA: TGCGCCAGCGCGGCGGGGTTTCAGAACACTGAAGCTTTCTTT. Protein: CASAAGFQNTEAFF.

The genes are TRBV21-1 and TRBJ2-3; the D call TRBD2 from the table was never checked on the DNA. TRBV21-1 corresponds to a pseudogene. The length of the CDR3 is 16 residues. CDR3 nucleotides: TGTGCCAGCAGCATTCCCCCGGGAGCCTGCCTGCTTACGCAGTATTTT. This codes for CASSIPPGACLLTQYF.

The gene calls are TRBV5-1 and TRBJ2-1, with 11 bases identical to TRBD1. Germline V gene lookup returns CDR1 SGHRS and CDR2 YFSETQ. CDR3 size: 16 residues. The trim removed 3 bases at V and 6 bases at J, leaving 8 bases unmatched. CDR3 amino acids: CASSSGQGVQINEQFF. The DNA for the CDR3 is TGCGCCAGCAGCTCGGGACAGGGGGTACAAATCAATGAGCAGTTCTTC. Full variable domain (rest looked up from reference TRBV5-1 and TRBJ2-1): KAGVTQTPRYLIKTRGQQVTLSCSPISGHRSVSWYQQTPGQGLQFLFEYFSETQRNKGNFPGRFSGRQFSNSRSEMNVSTLELGDSALYLCASSSGQGVQINEQFFGPGTRLTVL.

Worth noting for this clone: The sample has other DNA sequences that encode this CDR3 too. The chain recombines TRBV19 with TRBJ2-6; the D is unclear. Between the trimmed V and J ends, which lost 3 bases and 0 bases, there was a span of 6 bases. Germline loops: CDR1 LNHDA, CDR2 SQIVND (reference sequence). This CDR3 has 15 residues. The CDR3 is CASSIPGSGANVLTF. CDR3 in DNA: TGTGCCAGTAGTATCCCGGGCTCTGGGGCCAACGTCCTGACTTTC.

V gene TRBV5-1 combines with J gene TRBJ2-2, with 10 bases that match TRBD1. CDR3 size: 15 residues. Germline V lookup: CDR1 SGHRS, CDR2 YFSETQ. Losses at the gene ends were 7 bases for V and 6 bases for J; bases not matched to a gene: 9. CDR3 bases: TGCGCCAGCGGATTCCGGGACAGGGGCCCCGGGGAGCTGTTTTTT. It codes for CASGFRDRGPGELFF.

The chain combines TRBV6-1 with TRBJ1-1, with 7 bases lining up with TRBD1. Germline V gene data show CDR1 as MNHNS and CDR2 as SASEGT. The CDR3 extends over 13 amino acids. The trim removed 8 bases at V and 5 bases at J, leaving 8 bases unmatched. CDR3 sequence (DNA): TGTGCCAGCGGTAACAGGGGTCAAACTGAAGCTTTCTTT. Translation: CASGNRGQTEAFF.

This clone was detected only once. J is TRBJ2-3 and V is TRBV7-2; 10 bases line up with TRBD2. The CDR3 length is 17 residues. Looked up from germline, CDR1 is SGHTA and CDR2 is FQGNSA. The junction had 14 bases not matched to a gene; V was cut back by 7 bases and J by 4 bases. The CDR3 loop reads CASTPSRTSGGADTQYF. Written as DNA, the CDR3 is TGTGCCAGCACTCCTTCTAGGACTAGCGGCGGTGCAGATACGCAGTATTTT.

The chain links TRBV6-1 to TRBJ2-1; D gene ambiguous. V was trimmed by 8 bases and J by 2 bases, leaving 7 bases between them. The CDR3 is made up of 12 amino acids. In germline, CDR1 is MNHNS, CDR2 SASEGT. In nucleotides, the CDR3 is TGTGCCAGCGGGCAGGCCTACAATGAGCAGTTCTTC. Translation: CASGQAYNEQFF.

The V and J genes are TRBV19 and TRBJ1-4; 7 bases fit TRBD1. Germline CDR1 is LNHDA and CDR2 is SQIVND (reference sequence). The junction had 8 bases not matched to a gene; V was cut back by 5 bases and J by 8 bases. The CDR3 sequence is 14 residues long. The CDR3 region is CASSGGTVREKLFF. The CDR3 coding sequence is TGTGCCAGTAGTGGGGGGACAGTTCGAGAAAAACTGTTTTTT.

The V call is TRBV6-5, the J call TRBJ2-7, with D possibly matching TRBD1 (6 bases). The CDR3 consists of 15 residues. V dropped 2 bases and J dropped 1 base, with 12 bases sitting between them. Germline loops: CDR1 MNHEY, CDR2 SVGAGI. The DNA for the CDR3 is TGTGCCAGCAGTTACGTGGGGACACTTTCCTACGAGCAGTACTTC. Translated, it gives CASSYVGTLSYEQYF.

Of note for this clone: An end of the junction differs from the germline gene, which may be a read error. The rearrangement links TRBV6-5 to TRBJ1-4, with D perhaps matching TRBD1 (5 bases). The CDR3 loop spans 15 amino acids. Germline V gene data show CDR1 as MNHEY and CDR2 as SVGAGI. CDR3 amino acids: CAGSYLAGTNEKLFF. The DNA for the CDR3 is TGTGCCGGCAGTTACTTGGCAGGGACTAATGAAAAACTGTTTTTT.

In this sample, this clone turned up a few times. The V call is TRBV19, the J call TRBJ1-1; D is unresolved. Trimming pared 5 bases from V and 5 bases from J, leaving 18 bases between. In germline, CDR1 is LNHDA, CDR2 SQIVND (reference sequence). The CDR3 runs to 15 residues. The CDR3 region has the DNA TGTGCCAGTAGTCCCAGCGCCGGCGCCAAAACTGAAGCTTTCTTT. Its translation: CASSPSAGAKTEAFF. Complete variable domain (other parts from reference TRBV19 and TRBJ1-1): DGGITQSPKYLFRKEGQNVTLSCEQNLNHDAMYWYRQDPGQGLRLIYYSQIVNDFQKGDIAEGYSVSREKKESFPLTVTSAQKNPTAFYLCASSPSAGAKTEAFFGQGTRLTVV.

The chain carries TRBV5-1 and TRBJ1-2; TRBD1 matches at 9 bases. J lost 4 bases, V lost 5 bases, and 9 bases had no gene match. Germline V gene sequence: CDR1 SGHRS, CDR2 YFSETQ. The CDR3 runs 15 residues. This CDR3 reads CASRPGQGRGYGYTF. The CDR3 DNA reads as TGCGCCAGCAGACCCGGACAGGGGAGGGGCTATGGCTACACCTTC.

A few counts support this clone. The rearrangement uses TRBV19 and TRBJ2-3, with TRBD2 matching 7 bases. The CDR3 consists of 15 residues. Trimming at V came to 5 bases and at J to 4 bases, leaving 9 bases not matched to a gene. CDR1 and CDR2 (germline): LNHDA, SQIVND (reference sequence). CDR3 nucleotide sequence: TGTGCCAGTAGTGTCCCCTTAGCGGGCGCAGATACGCAGTATTTT. Translating it yields CASSVPLAGADTQYF.

This chain connects TRBV29-1 to TRBJ1-1, with 8 positions matching TRBD1. Germline lookup yields CDR1 SQVTM and CDR2 ANQGSEA. The trim removed 8 bases at V and 3 bases at J, leaving 8 bases unmatched. The CDR3 extends over 13 amino acids. The CDR3: CSSRQGSYTEAFF. As DNA, the CDR3 is TGCAGCTCCCGACAGGGGTCGTACACTGAAGCTTTCTTT.

V gene TRBV28 combines with J gene TRBJ2-7; TRBD1 aligns across 8 bases. The V segment lost 6 bases and the J segment 12 bases; nucleotides outside the gene matches: 10. CDR1 and CDR2 (germline): MDHEN, SYDVKM. CDR3 length: 12 amino acids. CDR3 sequence reads: CASSSVGQGLYF. CDR3 coding DNA: TGTGCCAGCAGCTCAGTAGGACAGGGCCTGTACTTC.

The chain uses TRBV11-3 and TRBJ2-1, with TRBD2 matching over 12 bases. The CDR3 length is 15 residues. The J segment lost 0 bases and the V segment lost 7 bases, leaving 1 base of the junction unmatched. Germline V gene sequence: CDR1 SGHNT, CDR2 YENEEA. This chain's CDR3 is CASTSGGASYNEQFF. Here the CDR3 DNA reads TGTGCCAGCACTAGCGGGGGGGCCTCCTACAATGAGCAGTTCTTC.

This chain links TRBV6-5 with TRBJ2-2; the D gene is possibly TRBD2 (5 bases). Trimming pared 6 bases from V and 4 bases from J, leaving 15 bases between. Germline CDR1 is MNHEY and CDR2 is SVGAGI. This CDR3 region has 15 residues. CDR3: CASSSPGKSTGELFF. The CDR3 DNA is TGTGCCAGCAGCTCCCCGGGAAAAAGCACCGGGGAGCTGTTTTTT.

The V and J genes are TRBV9 and TRBJ2-2, with D possibly TRBD1 on 5 matching bases. This CDR3 has 14 amino acids. Trimming removed 4 bases from V and 2 bases from J, with 9 bases in between. Germline V lookup: CDR1 SGDLS, CDR2 YYNGEE. The CDR3 is CASSPDSNTGELFF. The CDR3 coding sequence is TGTGCCAGCAGCCCCGACAGTAACACCGGGGAGCTGTTTTTT.

This clone was observed once. The gene calls are TRBV19 and TRBJ2-7, with TRBD2 matching 11 bases. CDR1 and CDR2 (germline): LNHDA, SQIVND (reference sequence). V was clipped by 5 bases and J by 1 base; unmatched bases: 4. This CDR3 is 15 amino acids long. In DNA form, the CDR3 reads TGTGCCAGTAGTTCGTGGACTAGCGGGTCCTACGAGCAGTACTTC. It specifies CASSSWTSGSYEQYF.

This chain's CDR3 is CASGRVAGHTDTQYF. CDR3 bases: TGTGCCAGCGGTCGGGTAGCGGGGCACACAGATACGCAGTATTTT. The chain links TRBV27 to TRBJ2-3, with TRBD2 matching over 8 bases. The germline V gene has CDR1 MNHEY and CDR2 SMNVEV (reference sequence). Trimming cost V 8 bases and J 2 bases; bases outside gene matches: 9. The length of the CDR3 is 15 residues.

This clone occurred a few times. The chain links TRBV6-6 to TRBJ2-1, with unresolved D. V shed 8 bases and J shed 2 bases, with 7 bases lying between them. This CDR3 is 12 amino acids long. In germline, CDR1 is MNHNY, CDR2 SVGAGI (reference sequence). CDR3 amino acids: CASRVTYNEQFF. The CDR3, as DNA: TGTGCCAGCCGGGTGACCTACAATGAGCAGTTCTTC.

The chain has TRBV10-3 and TRBJ2-5, with 11 bases aligning to TRBD2. The CDR3 has 19 amino acids. Losses at the gene ends were 4 bases for V and 4 bases for J; bases not matched to a gene: 17. In germline, CDR1 is ENHRY, CDR2 SYGVKD. The CDR3 reads CAISAGSTSGALPGETQYF. CDR3 nucleotide sequence: TGTGCCATCAGTGCAGGGTCGACTAGCGGGGCCCTCCCGGGAGAGACCCAGTACTTC.

The genes are TRBV11-3 and TRBJ2-1; 7 nucleotides line up with TRBD2. The CDR3 totals 17 residues. V lost 2 bases and J lost 6; bases outside the gene matches: 13. CDR1 SGHNT and CDR2 YENEEA come from the germline V gene. As DNA, the CDR3 is TGTGCCAGCAGCTTACACTCTCAGGAGGGGAGGGGCAATGAGCAGTTCTTC. It is translated as CASSLHSQEGRGNEQFF.